There are a few counts of the clone carrying this TCR beta chain. The antigen is unknown. The sample holds other DNA sequences that translate to the same CDR3. This CDR3 is 15 amino acids long. Trimming took 2 bases from V and 2 from J, leaving 7 bases between them. The germline gives CDR1 MNHEY, CDR2 SVGAGI. This sample was taken from a study of cytotoxic CD8 clonotypes in ibrutinib-treated CLL. Libraries were prepared by immunoSEQ multiplex PCR; TCRdb keeps only in-frame clonotypes and omits some of them. The table shows hundreds of thousands of clones, with under 75% occurring only once. General study results and limits: Sustained-remission and progressing patients diverged in sampling times. Public clonotypes (which were uncommon) either contracted or remained stable on treatment.

The clonotype comes from a human donor with chronic lymphocytic leukemia. The specimen comprised PBMCs, sampled after 24 months of ibrutinib treatment. The V and J genes are TRBV6-5 and TRBJ2-6; tentative D call: TRBD2 (6 bases). The CDR3 is CASSYGGAGANVLTF. The CDR3 DNA follows: TGTGCCAGCAGTTACGGCGGGGCTGGGGCCAACGTCCTGACTTTC.